The clone carrying this T cell receptor (beta chain) occurred once. RNA was extracted with the RNeasy kit, and a quantity of roughly 0.5 to 1 ug was reverse transcribed using random hexamers. An immunoSEQ multiplex PCR amplified TCR beta CDR3 over 54 Vbeta and 13 Jbeta. TCRdb reanalysed the immunoSEQ multiplex PCR reads using MiXCR and keeps one entry per CDR3 protein. There are around 200,000 distinct CDR3 sequences in the sample; about 94% occur only once, and 0.093% lies in the top ten. The data originate from a study of CD8 T cells in Susac syndrome. Sequencing of TCR beta was performed on blood CD8+ T cells and on blood CD4+ T cells. TEMRA cells were FACS-enriched, unlike CD8+ and CD4+ T cells, which were negatively isolated. The germline V and J ends were trimmed by 10 bases and 2 bases, with 11 bases remaining between them. The CDR3 contains 13 residues. The germline V gene encodes CDR1 KGHDR and CDR2 SFDVKD.

Sequenced input: CD4+ T cells from PBMCs. The chain has TRBV24-1 and TRBJ1-5; D gene uncertain. The clonotype comes from a human donor with multiple sclerosis. CDR3 in amino acids: CATGDKGNQPQHF. In nucleotides, the CDR3 is TGTGCCACTGGAGACAAGGGCAATCAGCCCCAGCATTTT.